This T cell receptor beta chain was recorded in a study of blood T cell repertoires in COVID-19. Study overall: Samples came from the United States, Italy and Spain, spanning acute and convalescent COVID-19.

As handled by the study authors: Estimation of nucleated cell counts relied on the amplification of reference gene primers. The method was immunoSEQ multiplex PCR; TCRdb's version includes in-frame clones alone and lacks a portion of them. V, J and clone size are taken as reported in that table, and D and trimming were inferred from the DNA itself. The sample lists about 220,000 clones, over 75% occurring once. This CDR3 comprises 16 residues. Germline V gene sequence: CDR1 MNHNY, CDR2 SVGAGI (reference sequence). The V gene lost 8 bases and the J gene lost 4 bases, with 22 bases spanning the gap. The chain carries TRBV6-6 and TRBJ2-3; possibly TRBD2 for D (7 bases). The source of this sequence is a human donor in a cohort sampled during active COVID-19. Input material: peripheral blood. The CDR3 DNA sequence: TGTGCCAGCGGGGCGAGGGGGGGGCCGATAGCAGATACGCAGTATTTT. Translation gives CASGARGGPIADTQYF.